This entry is about one T cell receptor beta chain. CDR1 and CDR2 from the germline V gene are MNHEY and SMNVEV (reference sequence). This CDR3 is built from 14 residues. The source of the sample is a study of CD4 and CD8 cells across lung adenocarcinoma regions. In TCRdb, the PCR reads were re-called with MiXCR into one record per CDR3 protein. This sample has 20,000 to 25,000 distinct CDR3 sequences, with roughly half found just once. Donors had localized lung adenocarcinoma, a non-small cell lung cancer. This clonotype was sampled from a female donor with lung adenocarcinoma. The CD4 and CD8 labels of this study may be unreliable. The specimen was CD8+ T cells from the center of a lung tumor. V gene TRBV27 combines with J gene TRBJ2-3; a weak D match, TRBD1 (6 bases). Matching the DNA end better, TRBJ2-7 makes the J call doubtful. This chain's CDR3 is CAGRGGRDQETQYF. CDR3 nucleotides: TGTGCGGGGCGTGGGGGCCGTGACCAAGAGACGCAGTACTTC.